These 14 T cell receptor beta chains were sequenced from one sample in a study of shared clonotypes between healthy human individuals. Sequencing used immunoSEQ multiplex PCR; TCRdb keeps in-frame clones, though not all of them. This table holds a few million clones, 80% to 95% found once. Sequencing was done on a sample of naive CD4+ T cells from PBMCs. Subset meaning: CD45RA+ positively selected. The receptors derive from a young man in good health. Some clones in this sample may be carry-over from other donors' samples.

The V and J genes are TRBV6-5 and TRBJ1-2; TRBD1 matches 8 bases. The germline gives CDR1 MNHEY, CDR2 SVGAGI. The CDR3 is 15 amino acids. Losses at the gene ends were 8 bases for V and 4 bases for J; bases not matched to a gene: 12. CDR3 DNA: TGTGCCAGCCAAACGACAGGACAGGGTGGCTATGGCTACACCTTC. It specifies CASQTTGQGGYGYTF.

The chain carries TRBV29-1 and TRBJ1-3; D is unresolved. V dropped 4 bases and J dropped 2 bases, with 9 bases sitting between them. Germline V gives CDR1 SQVTM, CDR2 ANQGSEA. The CDR3 runs to 13 residues. The DNA for the CDR3 is TGCAGCGTTGTTGGGGTGCCTGGAAACACCATATATTTT. It translates to CSVVGVPGNTIYF.

This sequence joins TRBV10-3 and TRBJ1-1, with D possibly being TRBD1 (5 bases). Trimming pared 2 bases from V and 2 bases from J, leaving 12 bases between. CDR1 and CDR2 from the germline V gene are ENHRY and SYGVKD. The length of the CDR3 is 15 residues. The CDR3 bases are TGTGCCATCAGTGAGCTCACGGGGGGAAACACTGAAGCTTTCTTT. This sequence encodes CAISELTGGNTEAFF.

The chain recombines TRBV7-2 with TRBJ2-1, with D perhaps matching TRBD2 (6 bases). Trimming removed 7 bases from V and 0 bases from J, with 19 bases in between. CDR1 SGHTA and CDR2 FQGNSA come from the germline V gene. The CDR3 contains 17 residues. CDR3 amino acids: CASNPNAAGTSYNEQFF. The CDR3 region has the DNA TGTGCCAGCAACCCGAACGCGGCGGGAACCTCCTACAATGAGCAGTTCTTC.

This clone was found once. V gene TRBV6-5 combines with J gene TRBJ2-5; 9 bases align to TRBD2. CDR1 is MNHEY and CDR2 is SVGAGI in the germline V gene. Unmatched junction bases numbered 10, after V lost 7 bases and J lost 7 bases. This CDR3 comprises 14 residues. The CDR3 region is CASTKMGLAGTQYF. The CDR3 DNA reads TGTGCCAGCACCAAGATGGGACTAGCAGGGACCCAGTACTTC.

The J gene is TRBJ2-7, the V gene TRBV5-5, with 10 bases aligning to TRBD2. The CDR3 covers 16 residues. Germline V gene sequence: CDR1 SGHKS, CDR2 YYEKEE (reference sequence). The V segment lost 3 bases and the J segment 3 bases; nucleotides outside the gene matches: 9. The CDR3 loop reads CASSYQGASGSYEQYF. The CDR3 DNA reads TGTGCCAGCAGCTACCAGGGGGCTAGCGGGAGCTACGAGCAGTACTTC.

V is TRBV5-1 and J is TRBJ2-5, with D perhaps TRBD2 (5 bases). Germline V lookup: CDR1 SGHRS, CDR2 YFSETQ. Trimming stripped 3 bases from V and 5 bases from J, with 14 bases between. This CDR3 is built from 14 residues. CDR3 bases: TGCGCCAGCAGCTCAATCGGGGTCGGCGAGACCCAGTACTTC. It translates to CASSSIGVGETQYF.

The J gene is TRBJ2-3, the V gene TRBV11-3, with 12 bases aligning to TRBD2. V trimming: 1 base; J trimming: 2 bases; junction bases outside the gene matches: 4. Germline CDR1 is SGHNT and CDR2 is YENEEA. CDR3 length equals 17 residues. CDR3 nucleotides: TGTGCCAGCAGCTTAGGGACTAGCGGGACCTACACAGATACGCAGTATTTT. It yields the protein CASSLGTSGTYTDTQYF.

The genes are TRBV19 and TRBJ1-1; D may be TRBD1 (5 bases). Between the trimmed V and J ends, which lost 6 bases and 0 bases, there was a span of 11 bases. The CDR3 length is 14 residues. Germline CDR1 LNHDA, CDR2 SQIVND (reference sequence). The CDR3 reads CASRGRDMNTEAFF. The CDR3, as DNA: TGTGCCAGTAGGGGACGGGATATGAACACTGAAGCTTTCTTT.

V usage is TRBV19 and J usage is TRBJ1-4; D is perhaps TRBD1 (5 bases). The CDR3 is 17 residues long. Germline values: CDR1 LNHDA, CDR2 SQIVND (reference sequence). Trimming removed 1 base at V and 0 bases at J, with 12 bases between. Here the CDR3 reads CASSIVGVGATNEKLFF. CDR3 sequence (DNA): TGTGCCAGTAGTATAGTAGGGGTCGGGGCAACTAATGAAAAACTGTTTTTT.

The chain is built from TRBV6-4 and TRBJ1-2; D uncertain. The CDR3 spans 15 residues. The V end lost 3 bases, the J end lost 2 bases, and 13 bases lay between the germline ends. CDR1 MRHNA and CDR2 SNTAGT come from the germline V gene. CDR3 sequence reads: CASSEMGPLNYGYTF. CDR3 bases: TGTGCCAGCAGTGAGATGGGTCCGCTAAACTATGGCTACACCTTC.

V and J are TRBV6-5 and TRBJ1-4, with D maybe TRBD1 (5 bases). V was trimmed by 6 bases and J by 8 bases, leaving 13 bases between them. Germline CDR1 is MNHEY and CDR2 is SVGAGI. The CDR3 extends over 13 amino acids. In DNA, the CDR3 is TGTGCCAGCAGGAGGGTGGGGGGGGAAAAACTGTTTTTT. It yields the protein CASRRVGGEKLFF.

This rearrangement joins TRBV5-4 to TRBJ2-7; the D gene is possibly TRBD1 (6 bases). In germline, CDR1 is SGHNT, CDR2 YYREEE (reference sequence). V was pared by 4 bases and J by 6 bases, with 20 bases between. The length of the CDR3 is 15 residues. The CDR3 sequence: CASSPTTGSGVEQYF. CDR3 nucleotides: TGTGCCAGCAGCCCTACGACAGGCTCAGGGGTCGAGCAGTACTTC.

This chain joins TRBV10-2 and TRBJ2-7; no clear D gene. Germline V lookup: CDR1 WSHSY, CDR2 SAAADI. Trimming pared 0 bases from V and 6 bases from J, leaving 9 bases between. The CDR3 loop spans 13 amino acids. The chain's CDR3 is CASSESSPPEQYF. The CDR3 nucleotides are TGCGCCAGCAGTGAGTCGTCTCCCCCCGAGCAGTACTTC.